This T cell receptor (beta chain) was captured by sequencing in a study of T cell repertoires in cytomegalovirus infection. Remarks on this clonotype: Antigen: not known.

Broader study findings: The ex vivo response was dominated by HLA-C-restricted CMV-specific TCR beta clonotypes.

TCRdb passed the reads through MiXCR, listing each CDR3 protein once. The sample carries about 530,000 distinct CDR3 sequences, less than 30% recorded once. The V end was cut by 0 bases, the J end by 1 base, with 12 bases between. Germline-derived CDR1 and CDR2 are SGHDN and FVKESK. The CDR3 extends over 16 amino acids. The genes are TRBV14 and TRBJ2-5; D call uncertain. Source material: PBMCs. The receptor was isolated from a human donor in good health (CMV status not recorded). Some clones in this sample may be carry-over from other donors' samples. CDR3 sequence: CASSQDFLGFQETQYF. In DNA form, the CDR3 reads TGTGCCAGCAGCCAAGATTTTCTTGGGTTCCAAGAGACCCAGTACTTC.